This TCR beta chain was sequenced in a study of blood T cell repertoires in COVID-19. Sequenced by immunoSEQ multiplex PCR; TCRdb stores in-frame clones only, minus some. This sample has under 300,000 clones, with 65% to 90% found just once. The V and J ends lost 4 bases and 4 bases respectively, with 18 bases between them. There are 16 residues in the CDR3. CDR1 is SGHTS, CDR2 YDEGEE, per germline. The sequenced sample consisted of peripheral blood. The receptor's source is an elderly woman with active or convalescent COVID-19. This chain uses TRBV5-8 with TRBJ1-5; the D is unclear. The CDR3: CASSPGVQLKNQPQHF. CDR3 nucleotides: TGTGCCAGCAGCCCAGGTGTACAGCTTAAGAATCAGCCCCAGCATTTT. The variable domain in full, with the rest retrieved from reference TRBV5-8 and TRBJ1-5, is EAGVTQSPTHLIKTRGQQATLRCSPISGHTSVYWYQQALGLGLQFLLWYDEGEERNRGNFPPRFSGRQFPNYSSELNVNALELEDSALYLCASSPGVQLKNQPQHFGDGTRLSIL.